These T cell receptor beta chains were read from a single sample in a study of T cell changes during pregnancy in multiple sclerosis. The data were produced by immunoSEQ multiplex PCR, yet TCRdb's version contains in-frame clones alone and is incomplete. This sample has under 55,000 clones, with roughly 93% found just once. The starting material was peripheral blood, obtained in the second trimester of pregnancy. Source of these receptors: a female donor with multiple sclerosis, enrolled in a pregnancy study. Both conserved end residues are part of each CDR3. D genes are given only for firm matches.

cdr3_nt cdr3_aa j_call v_call d_call
TGTGCCAGCAGCCTAAACCCAGAGGGCATCTATGGCTACACCTTC CASSLNPEGIYGYTF TRBJ1-2 TRBV7-2 NA
TGTGCCAGCAGTCCTGGACTAGCGGGAGGAAGAGGTGAGCAGTTCTTC CASSPGLAGGRGEQFF TRBJ2-1 TRBV9 TRBD2
TGTGCCTGGAGCCGGGACAGCTACAATGAGCAGTTCTTC CAWSRDSYNEQFF TRBJ2-1 TRBV30 TRBD1
TGTGCCAGCAGCTTAGGAGGCGTCCGGCAGGGGACATACTTC CASSLGGVRQGTYF TRBJ2-7 TRBV7-2 NA
TGTGCCAGCAGTTTGGCTAGCGGGTTTACCTACAATGAGCAGTTCTTC CASSLASGFTYNEQFF TRBJ2-1 TRBV28 TRBD2
TGCGCCAGCAGCCCTAACCTGGGACAGTTCGTACCTGGCTACACCTTC CASSPNLGQFVPGYTF TRBJ1-2 TRBV4-3 TRBD1
TGTGCCAGCAGTCCCCTTCTCCCCGGGGAGCTGTTTTTT CASSPLLPGELFF TRBJ2-2 TRBV28 NA
TGTGCCAGCAGTTTATCGTTCAAGAGCGGGGAGCTGTTTTTT CASSLSFKSGELFF TRBJ2-2 TRBV27 NA
TGTGCCAGCAGCTTAGCAAGTGGGAGTCTATGGGAGCAGTACTTC CASSLASGSLWEQYF TRBJ2-7 TRBV7-2 NA
TGCGCCAGCAGCCAAGATCCAGCGTTGGGTCCAGATACGCAGTATTTT CASSQDPALGPDTQYF TRBJ2-3 TRBV4-3 NA
TGTGCCACCAGCGCGGGGGGGAGCAGCTATGGCTACACCTTC CATSAGGSSYGYTF TRBJ1-2 TRBV15 NA
TGTGCCAGTAGTTTTGGGAGTACCTACGAGCAGTACTTC CASSFGSTYEQYF TRBJ2-7 TRBV19 NA
TGTGCCAGCAGCCCAAACCCGGGACTCCGCGGGGATGAGCAGTTCTTC CASSPNPGLRGDEQFF TRBJ2-1 TRBV7-3 NA
TGTGCCAGCACCTCCTCCGGGGTAGTCACTGAAGCTTTCTTT CASTSSGVVTEAFF TRBJ1-1 TRBV28 NA
TGTGCCAGTAGTAAGGGAAGAACAGGGGACGCCGGGGAGCTGTTTTTT CASSKGRTGDAGELFF TRBJ2-2 TRBV19 TRBD1